A single sample is the source of the 8 T cell receptor beta chains below, sequenced in a study of identifying expanded T cells in peripheral blood. Sequencing used immunoSEQ multiplex PCR; TCRdb keeps in-frame clones, though not all of them. Among 55,000 to 75,000 clones listed, approximately 89% were seen once. The specimen was blood. The origin of the receptors is a person aged 18 to 75 in good health.

Turning to this clone: Other DNA sequences in this sample translate to the same CDR3. The chain carries TRBV4-2 and TRBJ2-3; 11 bases agree with TRBD2. This CDR3 is built from 16 residues. J gave up 1 base and V 3 bases, and 3 bases lay outside the gene matches. Germline V lookup: CDR1 LGHNA, CDR2 YNFKEQ. The CDR3, as DNA: TGTGCCAGCAGCCAGGTAGCGGGAGGGGGCACAGATACGCAGTATTTT. Its translation: CASSQVAGGGTDTQYF.

The chain is built from TRBV5-4 and TRBJ2-1, with 9 bases that match TRBD2. Germline V CDR1 and CDR2: SGHNT, YYREEE (reference sequence). V gave up 0 bases and J gave up 3 bases; unmatched junction bases: 4. This CDR3 is built from 16 residues. The CDR3 sequence is CASSLELAGVYNEQFF. The DNA for the CDR3 is TGTGCCAGCAGCTTGGAACTAGCGGGTGTCTACAATGAGCAGTTCTTC.

The chain couples TRBV5-4 to TRBJ1-3; 9 nucleotides line up with TRBD1. V dropped 4 bases and J dropped 4; count of bases not matched to a gene: 6. Germline lookup yields CDR1 SGHNT and CDR2 YYREEE (reference sequence). The CDR3 runs to 15 residues. CDR3 DNA sequence: TGTGCCAGCAGCCCGGGACAGGGAAGAGGAAACACCATATATTTT. Amino acids: CASSPGQGRGNTIYF.

The chain combines TRBV4-2 with TRBJ2-2, with D maybe TRBD2 (5 bases). The CDR3 covers 13 residues. V shed 1 base and J shed 6 bases, with 6 bases lying between them. CDR1 is LGHNA, CDR2 YNFKEQ, per germline. The CDR3 bases are TGTGCCAGCAGCCAAGGGAGGTCCGGGGAGCTGTTTTTT. It translates to CASSQGRSGELFF.

V usage is TRBV19 and J usage is TRBJ1-6, with TRBD1 identical over 10 bases. Germline V CDR1 and CDR2: LNHDA, SQIVND (reference sequence). The CDR3 is 16 amino acids. J gave up 8 bases and V 0 bases, and 4 bases lay outside the gene matches. This chain's CDR3 is CASSIDLDRGYSPLHF. In DNA form, the CDR3 reads TGTGCCAGTAGTATAGATTTGGACAGGGGGTATTCACCCCTCCACTTT.

V usage is TRBV9 and J usage is TRBJ2-3; 11 bases fit TRBD2. The CDR3 sequence is 17 residues long. The V gene end was trimmed by 3 bases and the J gene end by 2 bases; junction bases not matched to a gene: 8. Looked up from germline, CDR1 is SGDLS and CDR2 is YYNGEE. The CDR3 nucleotides read TGTGCCAGCAGCGCGAAGTCGACTAGCGGGGCCACAGATACGCAGTATTTT. This gives the protein CASSAKSTSGATDTQYF.

This chain connects TRBV6-4 to TRBJ2-5; D assignment may be TRBD1 or TRBD2 (5 bases each). V was trimmed by 5 bases and J by 0 bases, leaving 13 bases between them. The germline V gene encodes CDR1 MRHNA and CDR2 SNTAGT. The length of the CDR3 is 15 residues. Here the CDR3 reads CASSKLGAYQETQYF. CDR3 sequence (DNA): TGTGCCAGCAGTAAACTAGGGGCGTACCAAGAGACCCAGTACTTC.

V usage is TRBV9 and J usage is TRBJ2-3, with D possibly being TRBD2 (6 bases). V dropped 1 base and J dropped 4 bases, with 13 bases sitting between them. The CDR3 contains 15 residues. Germline CDR1 SGDLS, CDR2 YYNGEE. The CDR3 nucleotides are TGTGCCAGCAGCGTATGGGAGGTCCGATCAGATACGCAGTATTTT. Protein product: CASSVWEVRSDTQYF.